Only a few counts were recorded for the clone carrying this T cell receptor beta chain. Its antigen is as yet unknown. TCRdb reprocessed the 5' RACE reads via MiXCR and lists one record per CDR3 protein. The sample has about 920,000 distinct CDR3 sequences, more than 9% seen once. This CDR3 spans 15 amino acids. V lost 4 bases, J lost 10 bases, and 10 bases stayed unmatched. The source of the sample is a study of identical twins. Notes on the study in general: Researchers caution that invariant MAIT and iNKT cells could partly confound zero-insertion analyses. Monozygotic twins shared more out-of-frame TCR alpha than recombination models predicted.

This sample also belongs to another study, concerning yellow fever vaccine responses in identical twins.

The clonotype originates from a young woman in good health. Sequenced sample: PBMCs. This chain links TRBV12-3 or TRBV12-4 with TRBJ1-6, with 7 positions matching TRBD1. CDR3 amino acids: CASSWTGQDKSPLHF. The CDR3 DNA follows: TGTGCCAGCAGTTGGACAGGACAGGACAAGTCACCCCTCCACTTT.